This T cell receptor beta chain was obtained from a study of shared clonotypes between healthy human individuals. Researchers ran the assay at a deep level. Authors' methods: For the immunoSEQ data, sequences were junction-only without quality scores, so filtering differed. Assay: immunoSEQ multiplex PCR; the TCRdb copy retains only in-frame clones and omits some. The V and J calls and clone size come from that table; D and trimming were worked out from the DNA. The top ten clones hold 9.5% to 15% of a sample with 470,000 or so clones, 81% of them seen once. Trimming removed 11 bases from V and 2 bases from J, with 16 bases in between. Germline V lookup: CDR1 MDHEN, CDR2 SYDVKM. This CDR3 is built from 13 residues. Each of the donors was a healthy adult who was HIV-negative and had not had a recent acute infection or vaccination.

This clonotype originated in a woman aged 40 to 55 in good health. Some clones in this sample may be carry-over from other donors' samples. The rearrangement joins TRBV28 to TRBJ2-7, with D maybe TRBD2 (6 bases). The specimen sequenced was PBMCs. Written as DNA, the CDR3 is TGTGCCGCTACGGGGGTCTCTACCTACGAGCAGTACTTC. Amino acids: CAATGVSTYEQYF. Combining the CDR3 with reference TRBV28 and TRBJ2-7 gives the whole variable domain DVKVTQSSRYLVKRTGEKVFLECVQDMDHENMFWYRQDPGLGLRLIYFSYDVKMKEKGDIPEGYSVSREKKERFSLILESASTNQTSMYLCAATGVSTYEQYFGPGTRLTVT.